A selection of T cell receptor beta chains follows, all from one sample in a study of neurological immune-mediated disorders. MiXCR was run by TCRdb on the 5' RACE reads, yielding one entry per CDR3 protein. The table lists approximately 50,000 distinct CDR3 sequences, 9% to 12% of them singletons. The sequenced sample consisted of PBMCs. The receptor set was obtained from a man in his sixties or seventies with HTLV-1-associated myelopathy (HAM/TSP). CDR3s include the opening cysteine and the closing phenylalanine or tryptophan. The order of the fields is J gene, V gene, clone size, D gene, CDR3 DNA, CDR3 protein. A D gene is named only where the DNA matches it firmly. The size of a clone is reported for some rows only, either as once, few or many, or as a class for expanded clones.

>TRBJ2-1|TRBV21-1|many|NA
TGTGCCAGCAGCAAAGCCAATAGCGGGATCAGGAATGAGCAGTTCTTC
CASSKANSGIRNEQFF
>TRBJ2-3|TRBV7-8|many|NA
TGTGCCAGCAGCGGGAAAAATACGCAGTATTTT
CASSGKNTQYF
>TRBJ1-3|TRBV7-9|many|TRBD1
TGTGCCAGCAGCTTGGGCCGGGACAGGGCCTCTGGAAACACCATATATTTT
CASSLGRDRASGNTIYF
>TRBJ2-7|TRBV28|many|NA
TGTGCCAGCAGTTCGCAGGGGACTGGAGCCTACGAGCAGTACTTC
CASSSQGTGAYEQYF
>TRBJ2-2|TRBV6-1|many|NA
TGTGCCAGCAGTGGTTTCGGGAGTGGTTCCACCGGGGAGCTGTTTTTT
CASSGFGSGSTGELFF
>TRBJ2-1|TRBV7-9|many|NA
TGTGCCAGCAGCGACCCGGGGCGTCCTGAGCAGTTCTTC
CASSDPGRPEQFF
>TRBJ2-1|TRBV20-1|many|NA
TGCAGTGCTAGTTGGACCGACAATGAGCAGTTCTTC
CSASWTDNEQFF
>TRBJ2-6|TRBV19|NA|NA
TGTGCCAGTCGCCCGAGAGGTGCCGACGTCCTGACTTTC
CASRPRGADVLTF
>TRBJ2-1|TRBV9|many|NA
TGTGCCAGCAGCGGACGCCTTCAAAGTTTAAGTTCTGAGCAGTTCTTC
CASSGRLQSLSSEQFF
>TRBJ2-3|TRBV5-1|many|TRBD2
TGCGCCAGCAGCCCGACTAGCGGGACAGATACGCAGTATTTT
CASSPTSGTDTQYF
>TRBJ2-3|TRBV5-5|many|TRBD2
TGTGCCAGCAGCCGCCTGACTAGCGGGAAGACAGATACGCAGTATTTT
CASSRLTSGKTDTQYF
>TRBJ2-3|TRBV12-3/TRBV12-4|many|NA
TGTGCCAGCAGTTTTGGCACAGATACGCAGTATTTT
CASSFGTDTQYF
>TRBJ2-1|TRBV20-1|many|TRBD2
TGCAGTGCTAGAGCCGGAGCGGGAGGGAACAATGAGCAGTTCTTC
CSARAGAGGNNEQFF
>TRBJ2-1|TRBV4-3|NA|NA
TGCGCCAGCAGCCAGAGTGTAGGGGGAGTGAATGAGCAGTTCTTC
CASSQSVGGVNEQFF
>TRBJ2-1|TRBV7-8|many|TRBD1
TGTGCCAGCAGCTTGACAGGGCTTCCGGAGAATGAGCAGTTCTTC
CASSLTGLPENEQFF
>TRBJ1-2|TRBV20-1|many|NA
TGCAGTGCTGTAGGCCAGCACTATGGCTACACCTTC
CSAVGQHYGYTF
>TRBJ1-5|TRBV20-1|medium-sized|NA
TGCAGTGCTGGGGACATTGGGCAGCCCCAGCATTTT
CSAGDIGQPQHF
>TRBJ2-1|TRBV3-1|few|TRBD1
TGTGCCAGCAGCCCATATAATGACAGGGATGAGCAGTTCTTC
CASSPYNDRDEQFF
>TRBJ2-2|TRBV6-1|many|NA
TGTGCCAGCACCAAGACCGGGGCCACGAACACCGGGGAGCTGTTTTTT
CASTKTGATNTGELFF
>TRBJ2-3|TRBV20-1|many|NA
TGCAGTGCTACCTCCGGGACCGGACCCACAGATACGCAGTATTTT
CSATSGTGPTDTQYF
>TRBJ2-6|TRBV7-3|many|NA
TGTGCCAGCAGCCCCCGAGAGGGCGGGGCCAACGTCCTGACTTTC
CASSPREGGANVLTF
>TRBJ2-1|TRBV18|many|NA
TGTGCCAGCTCGCGGACAGCTGTGGATTTTAGCTCCTACAATGAGCAGTTCTTC
CASSRTAVDFSSYNEQFF